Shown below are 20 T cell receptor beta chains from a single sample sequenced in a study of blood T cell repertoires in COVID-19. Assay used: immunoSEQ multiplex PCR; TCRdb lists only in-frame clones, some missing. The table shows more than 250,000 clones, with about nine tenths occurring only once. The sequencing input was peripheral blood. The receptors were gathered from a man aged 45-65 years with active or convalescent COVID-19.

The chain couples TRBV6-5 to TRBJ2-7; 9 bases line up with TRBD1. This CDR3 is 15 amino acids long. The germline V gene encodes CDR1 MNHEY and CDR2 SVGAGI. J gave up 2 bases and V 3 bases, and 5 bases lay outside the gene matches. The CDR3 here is CASSYSGTGTYEQYF. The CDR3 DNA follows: TGTGCCAGCAGTTATTCCGGGACAGGGACCTACGAGCAGTACTTC.

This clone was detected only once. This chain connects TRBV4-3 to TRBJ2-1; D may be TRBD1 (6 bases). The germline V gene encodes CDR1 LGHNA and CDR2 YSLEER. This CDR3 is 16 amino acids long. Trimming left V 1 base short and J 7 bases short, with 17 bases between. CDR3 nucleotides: TGCGCCAGCAGCCAAGGTGGATCCAAAAGGGGGAATGAGCAGTTCTTC. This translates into CASSQGGSKRGNEQFF.

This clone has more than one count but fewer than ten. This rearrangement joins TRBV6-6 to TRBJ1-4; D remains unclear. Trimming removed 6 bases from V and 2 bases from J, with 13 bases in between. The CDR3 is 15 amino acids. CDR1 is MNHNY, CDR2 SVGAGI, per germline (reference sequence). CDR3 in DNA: TGTGCCAGCAGGGGTCCGGGGTACACTAATGAAAAACTGTTTTTT. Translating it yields CASRGPGYTNEKLFF.

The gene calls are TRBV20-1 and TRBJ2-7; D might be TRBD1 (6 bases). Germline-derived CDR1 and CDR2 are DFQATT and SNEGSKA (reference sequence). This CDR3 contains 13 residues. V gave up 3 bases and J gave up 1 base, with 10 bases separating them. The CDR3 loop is CSASWTASYEQYF. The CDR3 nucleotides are TGCAGTGCTAGTTGGACAGCGTCCTACGAGCAGTACTTC.

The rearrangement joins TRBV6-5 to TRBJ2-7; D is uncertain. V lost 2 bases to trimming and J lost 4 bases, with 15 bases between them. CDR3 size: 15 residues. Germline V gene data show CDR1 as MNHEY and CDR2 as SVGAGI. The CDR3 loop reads CASSYRQISMYEQYF. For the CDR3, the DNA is TGTGCCAGCAGTTACCGTCAGATATCGATGTACGAGCAGTACTTC.

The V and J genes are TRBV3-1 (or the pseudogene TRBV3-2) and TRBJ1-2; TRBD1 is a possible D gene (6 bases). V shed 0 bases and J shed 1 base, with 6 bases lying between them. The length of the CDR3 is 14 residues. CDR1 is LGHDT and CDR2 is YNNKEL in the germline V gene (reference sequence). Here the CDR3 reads CASSQEDSNYGYTF. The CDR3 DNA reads TGTGCCAGCAGCCAAGAGGACAGTAACTATGGCTACACCTTC.

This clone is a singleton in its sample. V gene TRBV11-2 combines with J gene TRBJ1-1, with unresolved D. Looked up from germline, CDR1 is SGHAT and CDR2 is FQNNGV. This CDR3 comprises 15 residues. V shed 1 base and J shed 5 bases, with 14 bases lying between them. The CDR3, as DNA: TGTGCCAGCAGCTTAGGCCCCGGGAGGCGGACTGAAGCTTTCTTT. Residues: CASSLGPGRRTEAFF.

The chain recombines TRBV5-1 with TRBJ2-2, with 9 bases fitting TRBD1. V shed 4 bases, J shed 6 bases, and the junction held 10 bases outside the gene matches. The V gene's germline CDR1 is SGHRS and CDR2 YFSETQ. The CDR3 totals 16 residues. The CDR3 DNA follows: TGCGCCAGCAGCCTACCGGGACAGGGAGTGGCCGGGGAGCTGTTTTTT. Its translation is CASSLPGQGVAGELFF.

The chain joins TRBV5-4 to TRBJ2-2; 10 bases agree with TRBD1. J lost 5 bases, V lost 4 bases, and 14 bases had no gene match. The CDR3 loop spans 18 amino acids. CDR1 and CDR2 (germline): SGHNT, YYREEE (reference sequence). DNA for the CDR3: TGTGCCAGCAGCAATTTGCCCCCGGGACAGGGGTGGACCGGGGAGCTGTTTTTT. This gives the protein CASSNLPPGQGWTGELFF.

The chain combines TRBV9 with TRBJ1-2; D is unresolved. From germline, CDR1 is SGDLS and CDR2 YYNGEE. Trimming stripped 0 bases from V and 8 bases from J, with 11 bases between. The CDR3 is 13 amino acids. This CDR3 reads CASSVGGLGGYTF. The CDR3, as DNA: TGTGCCAGCAGCGTAGGAGGGTTGGGAGGCTACACCTTC.

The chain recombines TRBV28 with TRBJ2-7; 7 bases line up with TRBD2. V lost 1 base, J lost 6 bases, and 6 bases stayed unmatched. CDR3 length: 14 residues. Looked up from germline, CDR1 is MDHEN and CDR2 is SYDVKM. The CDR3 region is CASSLLASGLEQYF. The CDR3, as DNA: TGTGCCAGCAGTTTATTGGCTAGCGGCCTCGAGCAGTACTTC.

The CDR3 DNA sequence: TGTGCCAGCAGCTCATCCGGGGTGGGTGGGCAGTATTTT. Translated, it gives CASSSSGVGGQYF. The rearrangement joins TRBV3-1 (or the pseudogene TRBV3-2) to TRBJ2-3; D is possibly TRBD2 (5 bases). CDR1 and CDR2 (germline): LGHDT, YNNKEL (reference sequence). The CDR3 is made up of 13 amino acids. Trimming left V 5 bases short and J 11 bases short, with 17 bases between.

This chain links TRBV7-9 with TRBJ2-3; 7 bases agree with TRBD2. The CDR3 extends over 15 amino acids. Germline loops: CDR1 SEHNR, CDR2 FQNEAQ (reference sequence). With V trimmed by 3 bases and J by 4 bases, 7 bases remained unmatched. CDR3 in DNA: TGTGCCAGCAGCTTGGGGTTTGCGGGGGCAGATACGCAGTATTTT. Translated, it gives CASSLGFAGADTQYF.

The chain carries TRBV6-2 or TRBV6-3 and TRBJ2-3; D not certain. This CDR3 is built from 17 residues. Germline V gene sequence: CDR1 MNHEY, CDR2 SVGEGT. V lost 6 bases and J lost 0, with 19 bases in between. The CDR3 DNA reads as TGTGCCAGCAGCGACGCCCGGCAGCGACCTAGCACAGATACGCAGTATTTT. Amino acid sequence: CASSDARQRPSTDTQYF.

The CDR3 sequence is CASSFQQSYGYTF. The CDR3 region has the DNA TGTGCCAGCAGTTTCCAACAGTCCTATGGCTACACCTTC. The chain has TRBV28 and TRBJ1-2, with D hard to call. This CDR3 has 13 residues. Germline values: CDR1 MDHEN, CDR2 SYDVKM. V was pared by 3 bases and J by 4 bases, with 9 bases between.

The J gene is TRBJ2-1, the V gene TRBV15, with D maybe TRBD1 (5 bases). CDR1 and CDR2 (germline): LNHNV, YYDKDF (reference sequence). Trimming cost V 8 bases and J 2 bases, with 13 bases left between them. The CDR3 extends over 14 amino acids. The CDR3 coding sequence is TGTGCCACCCGACAGAACCCTACCTACAATGAGCAGTTCTTC. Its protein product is CATRQNPTYNEQFF. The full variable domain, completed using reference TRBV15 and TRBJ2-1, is DAMVIQNPRYQVTQFGKPVTLSCSQTLNHNVMYWYQQKSSQAPKLLFHYYDKDFNNEADTPDNFQSRRPNTSFCFLDIRSPGLGDTAMYLCATRQNPTYNEQFFGPGTRLTVL.

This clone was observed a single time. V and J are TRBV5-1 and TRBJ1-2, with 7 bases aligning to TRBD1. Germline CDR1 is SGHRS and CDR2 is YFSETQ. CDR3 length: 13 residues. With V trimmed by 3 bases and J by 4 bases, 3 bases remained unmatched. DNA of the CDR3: TGCGCCAGCAGCTCACAGGGGTCCTATGGCTACACCTTC. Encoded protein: CASSSQGSYGYTF.

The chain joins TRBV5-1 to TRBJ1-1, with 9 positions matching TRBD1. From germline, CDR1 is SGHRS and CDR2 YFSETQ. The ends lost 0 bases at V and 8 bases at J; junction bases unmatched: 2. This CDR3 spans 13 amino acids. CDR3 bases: TGCGCCAGCAGCTTGGGGACAGGGGACGAAGCTTTCTTT. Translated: CASSLGTGDEAFF.

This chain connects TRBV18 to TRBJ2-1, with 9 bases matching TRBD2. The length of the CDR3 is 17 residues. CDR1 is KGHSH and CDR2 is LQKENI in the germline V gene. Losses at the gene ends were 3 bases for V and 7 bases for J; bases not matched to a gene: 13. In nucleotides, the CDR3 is TGTGCCAGCTCACCGGCGGGAGGGACGATCGAAACGAATGAGCAGTTCTTC. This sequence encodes CASSPAGGTIETNEQFF.

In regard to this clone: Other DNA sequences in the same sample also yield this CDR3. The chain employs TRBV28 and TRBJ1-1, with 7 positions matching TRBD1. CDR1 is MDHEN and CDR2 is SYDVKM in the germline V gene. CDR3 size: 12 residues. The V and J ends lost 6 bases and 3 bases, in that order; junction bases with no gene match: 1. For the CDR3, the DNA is TGTGCCAGCAGCACAGGGGACACTGAAGCTTTCTTT. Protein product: CASSTGDTEAFF.